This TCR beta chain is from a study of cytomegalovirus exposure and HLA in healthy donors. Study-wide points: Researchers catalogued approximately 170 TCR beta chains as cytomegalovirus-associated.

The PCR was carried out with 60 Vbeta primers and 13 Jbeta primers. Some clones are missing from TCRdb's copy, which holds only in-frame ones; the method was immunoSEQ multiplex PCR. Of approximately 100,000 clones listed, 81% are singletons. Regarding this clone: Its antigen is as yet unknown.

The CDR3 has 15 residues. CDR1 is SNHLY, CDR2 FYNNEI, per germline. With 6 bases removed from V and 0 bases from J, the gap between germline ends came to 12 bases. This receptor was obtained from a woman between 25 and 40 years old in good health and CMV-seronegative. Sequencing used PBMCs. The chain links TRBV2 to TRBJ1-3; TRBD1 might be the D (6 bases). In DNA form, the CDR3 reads TGTGCCAGCAGCGCGGACAGCCGCTCTGGAAACACCATATATTTT. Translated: CASSADSRSGNTIYF.